This entry lists 27 T cell receptor beta chains sequenced from one sample in a study of T cells after yellow fever vaccination (dated by TCRdb to about 2019). The sample's treatment or condition label is to be understood as: live attenuated yellow fever vaccine strain. The method behind the library was 5' RACE. The instrument was an Illumina HiSeq 2500. The raw public data were reprocessed by TCRdb itself: fastp quality trimming at Q25, MiXCR clonotype calling, in-frame beta chains only. Each entry is one CDR3 protein sequence, shown with its most common DNA and genes. The sample table contains hundreds of thousands of distinct CDR3 sequences; only one count was recorded for approximately 12% of them. Around an eighth of the sample is in the top ten clones. Sequenced material: PBMCs, taken on the day of the yellow fever booster vaccination. The source of these receptors is a man aged 25-40 years who received the YFV17D yellow fever vaccine.

The chain couples TRBV5-1 to TRBJ2-7, with 7 nucleotides matching TRBD1. Germline V gene lookup returns CDR1 SGHRS and CDR2 YFSETQ. Trimming took 5 bases from V and 0 from J; bases not matched to a gene: 5. The CDR3 spans 14 residues. The CDR3 bases are TGCGCCAGCAGTCCGGGACAGATCTCCTACGAGCAGTACTTC. Translation gives CASSPGQISYEQYF.

The rearrangement joins TRBV6-1 to TRBJ2-3; the D is unclear. This CDR3 is 18 amino acids long. The V gene lost 1 base and the J gene lost 4 bases, with 21 bases spanning the gap. Germline assignment: CDR1 MNHNS and CDR2 SASEGT. DNA of the CDR3: TGTGCCAGCAGTGAAGTTCTTGTGTCTATTTCATGGGCAGATACGCAGTATTTT. This translates into CASSEVLVSISWADTQYF.

The rearrangement links TRBV5-6 to TRBJ2-6; 8 bases line up with TRBD1. Per the germline V gene, CDR1 is SGHDT and CDR2 is YYEEEE. There are 17 residues in the CDR3. With 2 bases clipped from V and 4 bases from J, the junction kept 8 bases outside the gene matches. The CDR3 bases are TGTGCCAGCAGCTTTGACAGGGGAACGGCGGGGGCCAACGTCCTGACTTTC. It encodes CASSFDRGTAGANVLTF.

This chain joins TRBV14 and TRBJ2-5, with unresolved D. Trimming shortened V by 0 bases and J by 7 bases, and 3 bases separated the two germline ends. The CDR3 sequence is 11 residues long. CDR1 and CDR2 from the germline V gene are SGHDN and FVKESK. The DNA of the CDR3 is TGTGCCAGCAGCCAAGACGGGACCCAGTACTTC. Translated: CASSQDGTQYF.

There are many counts of this clonotype. The chain joins TRBV10-3 to TRBJ2-7, with TRBD2 identical over 10 bases. V dropped 3 bases and J dropped 7; count of bases not matched to a gene: 9. This CDR3 comprises 15 residues. In germline, CDR1 is ENHRY, CDR2 SYGVKD. In DNA form, the CDR3 reads TGTGCCATCAGTGATTCTCTAGCGGGGGCCTTTGAGCAGTACTTC. This gives the protein CAISDSLAGAFEQYF.

This clonotype was seen a handful of times. V gene TRBV12-3 or TRBV12-4 combines with J gene TRBJ2-5; D is unclear. Trimming stripped 6 bases from V and 4 bases from J, with 12 bases between. The CDR3 length is 13 residues. DNA of the CDR3: TGTGCCAGCAGGACGGAGCTCTCAGAGACCCAGTACTTC. Residues: CASRTELSETQYF.

The chain has TRBV24-1 and TRBJ1-1; the D is unclear. The V gene lost 2 bases and the J gene lost 5 bases, with 5 bases spanning the gap. CDR1 and CDR2 from the germline V gene are KGHDR and SFDVKD. This CDR3 contains 12 residues. CDR3 nucleotides: TGTGCCACCAGTGATTCCGGGACTGAAGCTTTCTTT. Its protein product is CATSDSGTEAFF.

This clonotype was counted ten times or more. This rearrangement joins TRBV5-4 to TRBJ2-1, with TRBD2 matching over 10 bases. The CDR3 loop spans 14 amino acids. The germline gives CDR1 SGHNT, CDR2 YYREEE (reference sequence). V gave up 2 bases and J gave up 9 bases; unmatched junction bases: 5. The CDR3 reads CASSFSGRNVEQFF. Written as DNA, the CDR3 is TGTGCCAGCAGCTTTAGCGGGAGGAACGTTGAGCAGTTCTTC.

J is TRBJ2-7 and V is TRBV14; D possibly uses TRBD1 or TRBD2 (5 bases each). CDR1 is SGHDN and CDR2 is FVKESK in the germline V gene. Trimming stripped 1 base from V and 3 bases from J, with 10 bases between. CDR3 length: 14 amino acids. The CDR3 region has the DNA TGTGCCAGCAGCCAAGTTTGGGGGAGCTACGAGCAGTACTTC. It yields the protein CASSQVWGSYEQYF.

This clonotype has just a few counts. This chain connects TRBV25-1 to TRBJ2-1, with no clear D. The V end was cut by 0 bases, the J end by 5 bases, with 20 bases between. From germline, CDR1 is MGHDK and CDR2 SYGVNS. There are 18 residues in the CDR3. The CDR3 sequence: CASSEYFERPGRHNEQFF. The CDR3 bases are TGTGCCAGCAGTGAATATTTCGAAAGGCCGGGCAGGCACAATGAGCAGTTCTTC.

This clonotype appeared a few times. The V gene is TRBV29-1, the J gene TRBJ1-1, with 7 bases identical to TRBD1. The CDR3 is 13 amino acids. The ends lost 3 bases at V and 3 bases at J; junction bases unmatched: 4. Germline CDR1 reads SQVTM; CDR2 reads ANQGSEA. This CDR3 reads CSVDLTGDTEAFF. The CDR3 DNA is TGCAGCGTTGACCTAACAGGGGACACTGAAGCTTTCTTT.

The J gene is TRBJ1-4, the V gene TRBV19; D gene unclear. The CDR3 loop spans 12 amino acids. Germline V gene sequence: CDR1 LNHDA, CDR2 SQIVND (reference sequence). V was clipped by 1 base and J by 8 bases, with 5 bases between them. The CDR3 is CASSIADEKLFF. The CDR3 DNA sequence: TGTGCCAGTAGTATAGCCGACGAAAAACTGTTTTTT.

The rearrangement links TRBV20-1 to TRBJ2-3; possibly TRBD1 or TRBD2 for D (6 bases each). The CDR3 consists of 14 residues. CDR1 DFQATT and CDR2 SNEGSKA come from the germline V gene (reference sequence). Trimming left V 0 bases short and J 2 bases short, with 9 bases between. DNA of the CDR3: TGCAGTGCTAGAGAGGGGGGCCCCACAGATACGCAGTATTTT. Encoded protein: CSAREGGPTDTQYF.

This clonotype was counted only a few times. V gene TRBV7-2 combines with J gene TRBJ2-7, with 12 positions matching TRBD1. Germline loops: CDR1 SGHTA, CDR2 FQGNSA. The junction had 1 base not matched to a gene; V was cut back by 5 bases and J by 5 bases. CDR3 length: 13 residues. The CDR3, as DNA: TGTGCCAGCAGCGGGGACAGGGGGCACGAGCAGTACTTC. It yields the protein CASSGDRGHEQYF. The variable domain in full, completed from reference TRBV7-2 and TRBJ2-7, reads GAGVSQSPSNKVTEKGKDVELRCDPISGHTALYWYRQSLGQGLEFLIYFQGNSAPDKSGLPSDRFSAERTGGSVSTLTIQRTQQEDSAVYLCASSGDRGHEQYFGPGTRLTVT.

This clonotype was detected a few times. The rearrangement links TRBV10-3 to TRBJ2-1, with TRBD2 matching 9 bases. CDR1 is ENHRY, CDR2 SYGVKD, per germline. There are 14 residues in the CDR3. J was trimmed by 14 bases and V by 3 bases; bases with no gene match: 11. CDR3 region: CAISDGTSTTREFF. The DNA of the CDR3 is TGTGCCATCAGTGATGGGACTAGCACCACCAGGGAGTTCTTC.

The chain recombines TRBV20-1 with TRBJ2-7; maybe TRBD2 (5 bases). Germline lookup yields CDR1 DFQATT and CDR2 SNEGSKA (reference sequence). The CDR3 consists of 15 residues. V gave up 3 bases and J gave up 2 bases, with 17 bases separating them. The CDR3 is CSASPVERPAYEQYF. CDR3 nucleotides: TGCAGTGCTAGCCCCGTCGAGCGGCCAGCCTACGAGCAGTACTTC.

The chain carries TRBV7-9 and TRBJ2-1; TRBD2 matches at 8 bases. Losses at the gene ends were 0 bases for V and 4 bases for J; bases not matched to a gene: 5. The CDR3 length is 16 residues. The germline CDR1 and CDR2 sequences are SEHNR and FQNEAQ (reference sequence). The CDR3 region is CASSLARVAGYNEQFF. CDR3 in DNA: TGTGCCAGCAGCTTAGCGCGGGTAGCGGGATACAATGAGCAGTTCTTC.

This clonotype occurred many times. This chain uses TRBV5-5 with TRBJ2-1, with a weak D call TRBD2 (5 bases). V was clipped by 2 bases and J by 3 bases, with 12 bases between them. There are 15 residues in the CDR3. Germline lookup yields CDR1 SGHKS and CDR2 YYEKEE (reference sequence). The CDR3 protein is CASSLDSRGYNEQFF. In DNA, the CDR3 is TGTGCCAGCAGCTTAGATTCCCGGGGCTACAATGAGCAGTTCTTC.

V and J are TRBV29-1 and TRBJ2-7, with D maybe TRBD1 (7 bases). Germline assignment: CDR1 SQVTM and CDR2 ANQGSEA. The CDR3 consists of 14 residues. Trimming pared 6 bases from V and 4 bases from J, leaving 19 bases between. CDR3 sequence (DNA): TGCAGCGTCAGGGGGGTCCTGGGCGTTTACGAGCAGTACTTC. Amino acid sequence: CSVRGVLGVYEQYF.

Here the CDR3 reads CSAPTRAGTGELFF. The CDR3 region has the DNA TGCAGTGCCCCCACCCGGGCGGGAACCGGGGAGCTGTTTTTT. V and J are TRBV20-1 and TRBJ2-2, with a weak D call TRBD2 (6 bases). Deletions cut 6 bases from V and 5 bases from J, with 16 bases between. The germline V gene encodes CDR1 DFQATT and CDR2 SNEGSKA (reference sequence). This CDR3 has 14 amino acids.

The sample holds a few counts of this clonotype. The chain has TRBV7-2 and TRBJ2-3; 15 positions match TRBD2. The germline gives CDR1 SGHTA, CDR2 FQGNSA. The CDR3 consists of 17 residues. V lost 3 bases, J lost 5 bases, and 6 bases stayed unmatched. The CDR3 region is CASSLGTSGRQGDTQYF. CDR3 bases: TGTGCCAGCAGCTTGGGGACTAGCGGGAGGCAGGGAGATACGCAGTATTTT. The whole variable domain, remainder taken from reference TRBV7-2 and TRBJ2-3, is GAGVSQSPSNKVTEKGKDVELRCDPISGHTALYWYRQSLGQGLEFLIYFQGNSAPDKSGLPSDRFSAERTGGSVSTLTIQRTQQEDSAVYLCASSLGTSGRQGDTQYFGPGTRLTVL.

This chain joins TRBV10-3 and TRBJ2-5; TRBD1 matches at 7 bases. J lost 1 base, V lost 2 bases, and 7 bases had no gene match. Germline V gene data show CDR1 as ENHRY and CDR2 as SYGVKD. The CDR3 runs to 16 residues. The CDR3 region has the DNA TGTGCCATCAGTGAGCCCCCGGGACAGCCCCAAGAGACCCAGTACTTC. Its translation: CAISEPPGQPQETQYF.

This clonotype was observed many times. This chain uses TRBV12-3 or TRBV12-4 with TRBJ2-5; D is uncertain. The CDR3 has 13 amino acids. Deletions cut 3 bases from V and 5 bases from J, with 10 bases between. CDR3 coding DNA: TGTGCCAGCAGTTTGCCAGCGCGCGAGACCCAGTACTTC. Translating gives CASSLPARETQYF.

This clonotype was picked up many times. V is TRBV18 and J is TRBJ1-5; the D gene is possibly TRBD1 (6 bases). Germline V CDR1 and CDR2: KGHSH, LQKENI. V gave up 4 bases and J gave up 4 bases, with 11 bases separating them. The CDR3 extends over 14 amino acids. The CDR3 DNA reads TGTGCCAGCTCACGGGGGGGCGGGAATCAGCCCCAGCATTTT. It translates to CASSRGGGNQPQHF.

The rearrangement joins TRBV29-1 to TRBJ1-1; 8 positions agree with TRBD1. This CDR3 region has 13 residues. V was clipped by 7 bases and J by 1 base; unmatched bases: 5. Germline V lookup: CDR1 SQVTM, CDR2 ANQGSEA. CDR3 sequence reads: CSALGQENTEAFF. DNA for the CDR3: TGCAGCGCCTTGGGACAGGAGAACACTGAAGCTTTCTTT.

V is TRBV11-2 and J is TRBJ2-1, with D uncertain. Germline-derived CDR1 and CDR2 are SGHAT and FQNNGV. With 1 base removed from V and 10 bases from J, the gap between germline ends came to 5 bases. The CDR3 is 11 residues long. CDR3 sequence: CASSLAFEQFF. In DNA, the CDR3 is TGTGCCAGCAGCTTAGCCTTCGAGCAGTTCTTC.

This clonotype was seen a few times. The chain recombines TRBV12-3 or TRBV12-4 with TRBJ1-6; D remains ambiguous. The ends were cut back, 3 bases at V and 5 bases at J, with 8 bases in the middle. The CDR3 length is 14 residues. The CDR3 protein is CASSLGIHNSPLHF. The CDR3 coding sequence is TGTGCCAGCAGTTTGGGAATCCATAATTCACCCCTCCACTTT.